This TCR beta chain was profiled in a study of blood T cell repertoires in COVID-19. Study context: Material from acute and convalescent COVID-19 was sourced from the United States, Italy and Spain. Sources were T cells, B-cell-depleted T cells, or PBMCs; the material itself was cDNA or gDNA.

CDR3 length: 16 residues. V was clipped by 4 bases and J by 0 bases; unmatched bases: 5. Per the germline V gene, CDR1 is SNHLY and CDR2 is FYNNEI. Under the authors' procedure: Amplifying reference gene primers gave estimates of nucleated cell counts. Sequencing was performed with immunoSEQ multiplex PCR; in TCRdb, only in-frame clones are kept and a portion is missing. That table supplies the V and J calls and clone size; D and trimming were determined from the DNA. The data hold 150,000 or so clones, with under 85% observed a single time. This rearrangement joins TRBV2 to TRBJ2-2; 7 nucleotides agree with TRBD1. The sequenced sample was peripheral blood. This clonotype was sampled from a human donor in a cohort sampled during active COVID-19. Here the CDR3 reads CASSGQGSANTGELFF. CDR3 DNA: TGTGCCAGCAGTGGACAGGGATCGGCGAACACCGGGGAGCTGTTTTTT.